The text below deals with one T cell receptor (beta chain). A much larger clone differs by one base, so this may be a read error. This sample stems from a study of T cell repertoires in aging, cancer and after chemotherapy. Study information: Six age groups, ranging from 30 or younger to 70 or older, included the donors.

A mixed TRB-A/B primer pool amplified rearranged TRB by multiplex touch-down PCR. Each CDR3 protein gets one entry after TCRdb re-called the multiplex PCR reads with MiXCR. The repertoire holds a few thousand distinct CDR3 sequences, with about 25% as singletons. Peripheral blood genomic DNA, not sorted cells or RNA, was the template. The sample taken for sequencing was blood. The clonotype comes from a human donor with a solid tumor.

CDR3 DNA sequence: TGTGCCAGCAGTCGACAGGGCCCTAACTATGGCCACACCTTC. Translated: CASSRQGPNYGHTF. The chain joins TRBV12-3 or TRBV12-4 to TRBJ1-2; 7 nucleotides line up with TRBD1. This CDR3 contains 14 residues.